The present T cell receptor beta chain was sequenced within a study of T cell changes during pregnancy in multiple sclerosis. This clone appeared a single time. Per the germline V gene, CDR1 is MNHNS and CDR2 is SASEGT. This CDR3 has 14 amino acids. The ends were cut back, 4 bases at V and 4 bases at J, with 13 bases in the middle. Some clones are missing from TCRdb's copy, which holds only in-frame ones; the method was immunoSEQ multiplex PCR. The table shows fewer than 55,000 clones, with around 90% occurring only once. The TCR was taken from a female donor with multiple sclerosis, enrolled in a pregnancy study. The chain joins TRBV6-1 to TRBJ2-5; D may be TRBD1 (5 bases). Sample: CD4+ T cells from peripheral blood mononuclear cells, taken in the third trimester of pregnancy. The CDR3 region is CASSALGVGETQYF. The CDR3 nucleotides are TGTGCCAGCAGTGCATTAGGGGTTGGAGAGACCCAGTACTTC.